The rows below give T cell receptor beta chains drawn from one sample of a study of T cells in Graves' hyperthyroidism and ophthalmopathy. TCRdb used MiXCR to reprocess the multiplex PCR reads, holding one entry per CDR3 protein. Here the sample spans 500,000 to 750,000 distinct CDR3 sequences, approximately 15% being singletons. Material for sequencing was blood. The receptors derive from a young woman with Graves' hyperthyroidism. Each CDR3 is given with its conserved first and last residue. D genes are given only for firm matches. Not all rows give a size; the values are once, few, many and, for expanded clones, a class.

V gene,D gene,clone size,J gene,CDR3 DNA,CDR3 protein
TRBV5-1,TRBD2,many,TRBJ2-7,TGCGCCAGCAGACCAGAGTCGGGGACTAGCGTGGGACAACCCTACGAGCAGTACTTC,CASRPESGTSVGQPYEQYF
TRBV24-1,.,many,TRBJ2-1,TGTGCCACCAGTGATTTCTATGAGCAGTTCTTC,CATSDFYEQFF
TRBV4-2,TRBD1,.,TRBJ2-7,TGTGCCAGCAGCCCTATGGGGACAGGGAACTCTTACGAGCAGTACTTC,CASSPMGTGNSYEQYF
TRBV9,.,.,TRBJ2-6,TGTGCCAGCAGCGTAGGTTTGGACTCTGGGGCCAACGTCCTGACTTTC,CASSVGLDSGANVLTF
TRBV30,.,.,TRBJ1-6,TGTGCCTGGAGGGACAGCCTTGATTCACCCCTCCACTTT,CAWRDSLDSPLHF
TRBV29-1,TRBD1,many,TRBJ1-1,TGCAGCGTTCACGGACAGGGGGCAACTGAAGCTTTCTTT,CSVHGQGATEAFF
TRBV4-2,.,.,TRBJ1-3,TGTGCCAGCAGCCAAGAAAGGGACTCTGGAAACACCATATATTTT,CASSQERDSGNTIYF
TRBV3-1,TRBD1,.,TRBJ1-3,TGTGCCAGCAGCCAAGGGGGACAGTTCGAAAACACCATATATTTT,CASSQGGQFENTIYF
TRBV20-1,TRBD1,.,TRBJ1-1,TGCAGTGCCGGGACAGGGGGGACTATGAACACTGAAGCTTTCTTC,CSAGTGGTMNTEAFF
TRBV20-1,.,many,TRBJ2-1,TGCAGTGCTAGAAAGACTATGACACCCCCCGAGCAGTTCTTC,CSARKTMTPPEQFF
TRBV10-3,TRBD1,few,TRBJ1-1,TGTGCCATCAGAAAGGACAGGGCGGAGAACACTGAAGCTTTCTTT,CAIRKDRAENTEAFF
TRBV20-1,TRBD2,many,TRBJ2-3,TGCAGTGCTAGAGCTAGCGGGAGTTCAGATACGCAGTATTTT,CSARASGSSDTQYF
TRBV7-7,.,few,TRBJ2-5,TGTGCTAGCAGCCCCGACAGGATTCAAGAGACCCAGTACTTC,CASSPDRIQETQYF
TRBV2,.,.,TRBJ2-7,TGTGCCAGCAGTGAAAGTTTTAACTACGGGCAGTACTTC,CASSESFNYGQYF
TRBV11-2,TRBD2,.,TRBJ2-1,TGTGCCAGCAGCTTAGGGGCTAGCGGACTAAGCTATGAGCAGTTCTTC,CASSLGASGLSYEQFF
TRBV7-3,TRBD2,many,TRBJ2-7,TGTGCCAGCAGCTTATGGGGGGGTAGCTACGAGCAGTACTTC,CASSLWGGSYEQYF
TRBV20-1,.,.,TRBJ2-1,TGCAGTGCTAGAGATATTTTCATTTTAGGGACCCCTCAAAAAAATGAGCAGTTCTTC,CSARDIFILGTPQKNEQFF
TRBV15,TRBD1,few,TRBJ1-1,TGTGCCACCAGCAGAGAGGGACAGCATCTCGGAACTGAAGCTTTCTTT,CATSREGQHLGTEAFF
TRBV30,.,many,TRBJ2-2,TGTGCCTGGAGTCTCGCCGACAGAACCTACGGGGAGCTGTTTTTT,CAWSLADRTYGELFF
TRBV18,.,.,TRBJ2-7,TGTGCCAGCTCCCGAGGGAGGAACAACGAGCAGTACTTC,CASSRGRNNEQYF
TRBV7-3,.,many,TRBJ1-6,TGTGCCAGCAGCTTAGGCGATTCACCCCTCCACTTT,CASSLGDSPLHF
TRBV27,.,.,TRBJ1-2,TGTGCCAGCAGTAGTGCAGGGGACTATGGCTACACCTTC,CASSSAGDYGYTF
TRBV2,TRBD2,many,TRBJ2-1,TGTGCCAGCAGTGATGGGACTAGCGGGAGTAATGAGCAGTTCTTC,CASSDGTSGSNEQFF
TRBV20-1,TRBD2,few,TRBJ2-2,TGCAGTGCTAGACTCGGACTAGCGGGATCCTCCGGGGAGCTGTTTTTT,CSARLGLAGSSGELFF
TRBV5-1,.,many,TRBJ2-7,TGCGCCAGCAGCTCAGATACCCCAACCTACGAGCAGTACTTC,CASSSDTPTYEQYF
TRBV12-3/TRBV12-4,.,.,TRBJ1-5,TGTGCCAGCAGTTTCATGGGCCCAGGGTCAAATCAGCCCCAGCATTTT,CASSFMGPGSNQPQHF
TRBV20-1,.,few,TRBJ1-2,TGCAGTGCTGGCACTACAGGGAGCTTAAGCTATGGCTACACCTTC,CSAGTTGSLSYGYTF
TRBV7-2,.,many,TRBJ1-1,TGTGCCAGCAGCTTAGCTAGGGCCGTTGAAGCTTTCTTT,CASSLARAVEAFF
TRBV4-3,TRBD1,few,TRBJ2-1,TGCGCCAGCAGCCAAGATTACGCAACAACAGGGGAAAGGCAGTTCTTC,CASSQDYATTGERQFF
TRBV7-2,.,many,TRBJ2-7,TGTGCCAGCACCCCCCCCGAGCAGTACTTC,CASTPPEQYF
TRBV27,TRBD1,few,TRBJ1-4,TGTGCCAGCAGTTTACGCGGACAGGGTTACGAAAAACTGTTTTTT,CASSLRGQGYEKLFF
TRBV6-1,TRBD1,few,TRBJ1-4,TGTGCCAGCAGTGTCCTCAGGGGGCCTGCAACTAATGAAAAACTGTTTTTT,CASSVLRGPATNEKLFF